The clone carrying this T cell receptor beta chain was counted at least ten times. No antigen is known for it. A single record per CDR3 protein comes from TCRdb applying MiXCR to the 5' RACE reads. Counted here are around 440,000 distinct CDR3 sequences, 17% occurring once; the ten biggest clones make up over 1%. The data are from a study of CD8 T cells in ankylosing spondylitis. Study-level points and caveats: A motif of fewer than ten highly homologous TCR beta variants was seen as apparently characteristic of ankylosing spondylitis blood. From matched ankylosing spondylitis synovial fluid, disease-linked clones were reportedly recovered at significantly enriched levels.

The CDR3 extends over 15 amino acids. Per germline, CDR1 SGDLS and CDR2 YYNGEE. V dropped 3 bases and J dropped 3; count of bases not matched to a gene: 5. This chain joins TRBV9 and TRBJ1-2, with 10 nucleotides matching TRBD1. The material sequenced was blood, either unsorted or a sorted T cell fraction (not recorded which). The sequence was obtained from a male donor with ankylosing spondylitis. DNA of the CDR3: TGTGCCAGCAGCGCCGATGGGACAGGGGACTATGGCTACACCTTC. Protein: CASSADGTGDYGYTF.